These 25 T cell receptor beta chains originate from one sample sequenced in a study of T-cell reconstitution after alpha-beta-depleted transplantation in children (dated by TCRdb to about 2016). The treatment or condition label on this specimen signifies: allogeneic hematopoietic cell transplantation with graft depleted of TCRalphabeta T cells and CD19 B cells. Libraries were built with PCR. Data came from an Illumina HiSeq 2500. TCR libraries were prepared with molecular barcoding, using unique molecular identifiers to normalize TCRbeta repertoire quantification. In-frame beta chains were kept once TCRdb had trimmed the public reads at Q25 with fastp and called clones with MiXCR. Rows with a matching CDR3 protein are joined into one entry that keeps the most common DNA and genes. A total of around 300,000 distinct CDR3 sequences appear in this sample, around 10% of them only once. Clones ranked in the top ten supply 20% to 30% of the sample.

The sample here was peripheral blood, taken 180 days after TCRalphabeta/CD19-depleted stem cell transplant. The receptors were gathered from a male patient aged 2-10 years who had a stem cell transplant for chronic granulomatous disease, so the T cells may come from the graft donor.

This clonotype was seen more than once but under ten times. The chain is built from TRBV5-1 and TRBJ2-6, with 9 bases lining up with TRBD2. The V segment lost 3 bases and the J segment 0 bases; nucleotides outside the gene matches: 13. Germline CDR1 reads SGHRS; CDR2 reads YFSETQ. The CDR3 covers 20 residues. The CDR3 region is CASSSPGERGAISGANVLTF. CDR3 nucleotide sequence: TGCGCCAGCAGCTCCCCCGGAGAGCGGGGGGCCATCTCTGGGGCCAACGTCCTGACTTTC.

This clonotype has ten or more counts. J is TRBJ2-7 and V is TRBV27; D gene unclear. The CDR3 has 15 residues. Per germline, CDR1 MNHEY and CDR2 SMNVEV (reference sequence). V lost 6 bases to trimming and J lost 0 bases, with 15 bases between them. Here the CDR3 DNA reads TGTGCCAGCAGCGAATTTCGCAGGAACTCCTACGAGCAGTACTTC. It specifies CASSEFRRNSYEQYF.

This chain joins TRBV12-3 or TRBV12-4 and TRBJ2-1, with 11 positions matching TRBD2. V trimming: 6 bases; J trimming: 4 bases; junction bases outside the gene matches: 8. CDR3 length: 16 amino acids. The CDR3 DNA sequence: TGTGCCAGCAGGGCGACTAGCGGGACGTATTACAATGAGCAGTTCTTC. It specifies CASRATSGTYYNEQFF.

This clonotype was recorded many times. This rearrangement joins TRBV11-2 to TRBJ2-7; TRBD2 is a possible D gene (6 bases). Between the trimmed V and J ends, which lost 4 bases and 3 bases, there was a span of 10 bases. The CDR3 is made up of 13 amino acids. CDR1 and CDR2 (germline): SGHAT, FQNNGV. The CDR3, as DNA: TGTGCCAGCAGCTCGGAGGGAGGCTACGAGCAGTACTTC. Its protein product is CASSSEGGYEQYF.

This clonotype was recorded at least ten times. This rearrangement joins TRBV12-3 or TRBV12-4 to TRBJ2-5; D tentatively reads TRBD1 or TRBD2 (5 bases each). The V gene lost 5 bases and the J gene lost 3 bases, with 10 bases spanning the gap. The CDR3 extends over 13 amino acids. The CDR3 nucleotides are TGTGCCAGCAGTATTGGGGGAGAAGAGACCCAGTACTTC. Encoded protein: CASSIGGEETQYF.

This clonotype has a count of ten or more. CDR3 coding DNA: TGTGCCTGCCAGACTAGCGGGAGATGGGAGACCCAGTACTTC. Translating it yields CACQTSGRWETQYF. The chain employs TRBV2 and TRBJ2-5; 12 bases map to TRBD2. The CDR3 consists of 14 residues. Germline V CDR1 and CDR2: SNHLY, FYNNEI. J was trimmed by 5 bases and V by 11 bases; bases with no gene match: 9. The entire variable domain, with the rest obtained from reference TRBV2 and TRBJ2-5, is as follows: EPEVTQTPSHQVTQMGQEVILRCVPISNHLYFYWYRQILGQKVEFLVSFYNNEISEKSEIFDDQFSVERPDGSNFTLKIRSTKLEDSAMYFCACQTSGRWETQYFGPGTRLLVL.

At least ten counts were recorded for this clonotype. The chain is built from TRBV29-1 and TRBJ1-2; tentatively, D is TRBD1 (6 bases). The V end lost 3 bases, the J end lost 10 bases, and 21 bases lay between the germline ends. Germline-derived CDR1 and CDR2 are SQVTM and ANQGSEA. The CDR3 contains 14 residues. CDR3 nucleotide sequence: TGCAGCGTTGATAATATACAGGGCTCTAAGATCTACACCTTC. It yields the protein CSVDNIQGSKIYTF.

The CDR3 sequence: CASSTLSGLGELFF. CDR3 in DNA: TGTGCCAGCTCGACACTATCAGGGCTGGGAGAGCTGTTTTTT. The J gene is TRBJ2-2, the V gene TRBV18; tentative D call: TRBD1 (5 bases). CDR1 is KGHSH and CDR2 is LQKENI in the germline V gene. V gave up 6 bases and J gave up 11 bases, with 19 bases separating them. This CDR3 region has 14 residues.

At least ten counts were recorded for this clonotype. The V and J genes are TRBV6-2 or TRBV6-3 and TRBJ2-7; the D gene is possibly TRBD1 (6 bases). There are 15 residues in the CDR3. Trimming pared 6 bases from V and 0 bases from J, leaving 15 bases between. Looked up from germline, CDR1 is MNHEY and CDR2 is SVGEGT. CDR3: CASSRQGGFSYEQYF. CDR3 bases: TGTGCCAGCAGCCGTCAAGGGGGATTCTCCTACGAGCAGTACTTC.

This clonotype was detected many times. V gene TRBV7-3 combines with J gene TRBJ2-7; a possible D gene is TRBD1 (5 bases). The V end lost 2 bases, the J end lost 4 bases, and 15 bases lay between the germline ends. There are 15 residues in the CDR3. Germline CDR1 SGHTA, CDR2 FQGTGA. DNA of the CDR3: TGTGCCAGCAGCTTAGGTAGGGGTCCCCGGTACGAGCAGTACTTC. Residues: CASSLGRGPRYEQYF.

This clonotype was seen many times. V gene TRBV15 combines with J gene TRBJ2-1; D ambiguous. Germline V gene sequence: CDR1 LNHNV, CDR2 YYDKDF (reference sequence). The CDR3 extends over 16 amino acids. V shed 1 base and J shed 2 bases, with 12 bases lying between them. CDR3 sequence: CATSRAGKTTYNEQFF. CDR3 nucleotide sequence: TGTGCCACCAGCAGAGCAGGAAAAACAACCTACAATGAGCAGTTCTTC.

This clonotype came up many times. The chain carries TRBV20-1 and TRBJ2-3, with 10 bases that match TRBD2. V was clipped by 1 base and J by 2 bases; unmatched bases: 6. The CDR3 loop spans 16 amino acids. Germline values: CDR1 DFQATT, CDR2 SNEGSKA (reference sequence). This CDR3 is CSARVIGLAVTDTQYF. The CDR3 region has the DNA TGCAGTGCTAGAGTGATCGGACTAGCGGTCACAGATACGCAGTATTTT.

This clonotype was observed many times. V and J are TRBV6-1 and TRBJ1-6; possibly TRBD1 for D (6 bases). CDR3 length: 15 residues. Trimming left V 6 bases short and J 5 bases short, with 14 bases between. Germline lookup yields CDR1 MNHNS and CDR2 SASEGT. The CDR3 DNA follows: TGTGCCAGCAGGATCAGGACAGCTAATAATTCACCCCTCCACTTT. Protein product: CASRIRTANNSPLHF.

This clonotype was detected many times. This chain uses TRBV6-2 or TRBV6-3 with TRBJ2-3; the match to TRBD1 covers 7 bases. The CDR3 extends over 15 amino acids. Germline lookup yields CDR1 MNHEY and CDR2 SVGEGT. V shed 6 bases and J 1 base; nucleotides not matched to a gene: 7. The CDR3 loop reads CASSLDRVRTDTQYF. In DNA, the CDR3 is TGTGCCAGCAGCCTCGACAGGGTCCGCACAGATACGCAGTATTTT.

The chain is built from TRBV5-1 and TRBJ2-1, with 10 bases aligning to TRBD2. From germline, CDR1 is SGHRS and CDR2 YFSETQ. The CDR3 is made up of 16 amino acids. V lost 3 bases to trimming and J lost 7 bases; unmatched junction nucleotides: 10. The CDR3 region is CASSSRLAGEINEQFF. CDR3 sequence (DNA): TGCGCCAGCAGCTCAAGGCTAGCGGGGGAGATTAATGAGCAGTTCTTC.

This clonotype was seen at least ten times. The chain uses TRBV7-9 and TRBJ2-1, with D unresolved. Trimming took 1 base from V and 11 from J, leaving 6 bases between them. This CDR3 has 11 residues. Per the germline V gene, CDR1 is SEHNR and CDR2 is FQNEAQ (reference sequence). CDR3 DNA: TGTGCCAGCAGCTTAGAATACCAGCAGTTCTTC. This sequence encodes CASSLEYQQFF.

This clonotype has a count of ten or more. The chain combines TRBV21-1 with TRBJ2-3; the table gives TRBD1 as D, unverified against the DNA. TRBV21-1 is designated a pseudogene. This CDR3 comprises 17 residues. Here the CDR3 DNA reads TGTGCCAGCAGCCCCTTCCAGGAGACCCGAGGCACAGATACGCAGTATTTT. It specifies CASSPFQETRGTDTQYF.

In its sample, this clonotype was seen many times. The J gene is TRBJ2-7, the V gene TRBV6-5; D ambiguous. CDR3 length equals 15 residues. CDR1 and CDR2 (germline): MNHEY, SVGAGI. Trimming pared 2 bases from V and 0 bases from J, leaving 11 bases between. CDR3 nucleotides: TGTGCCAGCAGTTACGGGGTGGTTGGCTCCTACGAGCAGTACTTC. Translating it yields CASSYGVVGSYEQYF.

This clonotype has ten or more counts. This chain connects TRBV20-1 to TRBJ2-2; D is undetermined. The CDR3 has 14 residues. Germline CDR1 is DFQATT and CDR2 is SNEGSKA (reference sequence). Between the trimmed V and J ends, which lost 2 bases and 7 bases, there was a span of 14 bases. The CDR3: CSARNFVGIGELFF. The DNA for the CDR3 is TGCAGTGCTAGAAATTTTGTGGGGATCGGGGAGCTGTTTTTT.

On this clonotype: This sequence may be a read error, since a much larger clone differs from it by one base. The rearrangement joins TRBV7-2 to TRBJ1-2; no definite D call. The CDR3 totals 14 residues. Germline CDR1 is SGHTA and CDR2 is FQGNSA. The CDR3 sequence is CASSSDIVLYGYAF. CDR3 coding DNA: TGTGCCAGCAGCTCTGACATCGTACTCTATGGCTACGCCTTC.

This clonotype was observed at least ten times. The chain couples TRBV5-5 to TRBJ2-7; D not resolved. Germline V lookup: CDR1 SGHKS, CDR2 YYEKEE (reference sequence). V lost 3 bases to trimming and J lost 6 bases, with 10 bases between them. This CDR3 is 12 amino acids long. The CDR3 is CASSSSGGEQYF. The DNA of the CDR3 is TGTGCCAGCAGCTCGTCCGGTGGCGAGCAGTACTTC.

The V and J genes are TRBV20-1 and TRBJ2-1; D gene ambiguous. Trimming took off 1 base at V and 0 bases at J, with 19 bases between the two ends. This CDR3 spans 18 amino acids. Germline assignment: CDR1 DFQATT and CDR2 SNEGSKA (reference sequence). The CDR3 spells CSARVFGLPFSSYNEQFF. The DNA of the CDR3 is TGCAGTGCTAGAGTGTTCGGCCTTCCCTTTAGCTCCTACAATGAGCAGTTCTTC.

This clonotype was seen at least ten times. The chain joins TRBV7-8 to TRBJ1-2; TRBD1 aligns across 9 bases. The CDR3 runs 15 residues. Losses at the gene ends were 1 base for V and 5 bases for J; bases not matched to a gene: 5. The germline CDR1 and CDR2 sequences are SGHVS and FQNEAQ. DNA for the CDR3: TGTGCCAGCAGCTTAGGGGGACAGGGCGGATATGGCTACACCTTC. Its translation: CASSLGGQGGYGYTF.

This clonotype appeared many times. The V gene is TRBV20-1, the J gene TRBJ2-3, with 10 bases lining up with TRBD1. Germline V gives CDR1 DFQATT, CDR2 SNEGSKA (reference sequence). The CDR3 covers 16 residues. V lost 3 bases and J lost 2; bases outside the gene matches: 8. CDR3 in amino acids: CSASFGTGAYTDTQYF. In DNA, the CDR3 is TGCAGTGCTAGTTTCGGGACAGGGGCGTACACAGATACGCAGTATTTT.

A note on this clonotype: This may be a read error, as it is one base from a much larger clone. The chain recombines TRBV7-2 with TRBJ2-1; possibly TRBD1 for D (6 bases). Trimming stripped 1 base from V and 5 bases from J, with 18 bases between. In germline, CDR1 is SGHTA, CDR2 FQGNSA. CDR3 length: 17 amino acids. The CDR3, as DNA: TGTGCCAGCAGCTTAGTAGGCCAACAGGGAAACGACAATGAGCAGTTCTTC. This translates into CASSLVGQQGNDNEQFF.